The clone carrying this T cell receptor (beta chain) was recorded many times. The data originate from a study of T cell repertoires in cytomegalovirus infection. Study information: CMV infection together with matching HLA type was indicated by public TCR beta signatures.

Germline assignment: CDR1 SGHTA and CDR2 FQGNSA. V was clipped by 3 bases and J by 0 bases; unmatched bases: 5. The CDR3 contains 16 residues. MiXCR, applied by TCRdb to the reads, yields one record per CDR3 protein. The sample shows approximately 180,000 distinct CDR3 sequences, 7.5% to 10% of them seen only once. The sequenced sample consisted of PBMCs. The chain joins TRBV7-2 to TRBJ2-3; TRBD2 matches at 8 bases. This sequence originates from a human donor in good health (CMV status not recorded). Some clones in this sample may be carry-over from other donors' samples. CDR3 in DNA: TGTGCCAGCAGCTTGCTACCGGGGGGGAGCACAGATACGCAGTATTTT. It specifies CASSLLPGGSTDTQYF. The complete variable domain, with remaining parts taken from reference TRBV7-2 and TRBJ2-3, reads GAGVSQSPSNKVTEKGKDVELRCDPISGHTALYWYRQSLGQGLEFLIYFQGNSAPDKSGLPSDRFSAERTGGSVSTLTIQRTQQEDSAVYLCASSLLPGGSTDTQYFGPGTRLTVL.